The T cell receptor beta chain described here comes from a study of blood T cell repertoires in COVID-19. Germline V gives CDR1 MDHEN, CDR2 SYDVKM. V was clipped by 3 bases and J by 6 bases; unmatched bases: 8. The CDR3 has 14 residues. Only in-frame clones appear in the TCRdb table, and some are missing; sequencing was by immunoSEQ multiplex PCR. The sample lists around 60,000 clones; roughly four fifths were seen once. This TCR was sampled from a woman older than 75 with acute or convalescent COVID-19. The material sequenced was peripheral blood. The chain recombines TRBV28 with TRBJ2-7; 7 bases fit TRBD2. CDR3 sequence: CASSFALAVSEQYF. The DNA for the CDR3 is TGTGCCAGCAGTTTCGCGCTAGCGGTTAGCGAGCAGTACTTC.